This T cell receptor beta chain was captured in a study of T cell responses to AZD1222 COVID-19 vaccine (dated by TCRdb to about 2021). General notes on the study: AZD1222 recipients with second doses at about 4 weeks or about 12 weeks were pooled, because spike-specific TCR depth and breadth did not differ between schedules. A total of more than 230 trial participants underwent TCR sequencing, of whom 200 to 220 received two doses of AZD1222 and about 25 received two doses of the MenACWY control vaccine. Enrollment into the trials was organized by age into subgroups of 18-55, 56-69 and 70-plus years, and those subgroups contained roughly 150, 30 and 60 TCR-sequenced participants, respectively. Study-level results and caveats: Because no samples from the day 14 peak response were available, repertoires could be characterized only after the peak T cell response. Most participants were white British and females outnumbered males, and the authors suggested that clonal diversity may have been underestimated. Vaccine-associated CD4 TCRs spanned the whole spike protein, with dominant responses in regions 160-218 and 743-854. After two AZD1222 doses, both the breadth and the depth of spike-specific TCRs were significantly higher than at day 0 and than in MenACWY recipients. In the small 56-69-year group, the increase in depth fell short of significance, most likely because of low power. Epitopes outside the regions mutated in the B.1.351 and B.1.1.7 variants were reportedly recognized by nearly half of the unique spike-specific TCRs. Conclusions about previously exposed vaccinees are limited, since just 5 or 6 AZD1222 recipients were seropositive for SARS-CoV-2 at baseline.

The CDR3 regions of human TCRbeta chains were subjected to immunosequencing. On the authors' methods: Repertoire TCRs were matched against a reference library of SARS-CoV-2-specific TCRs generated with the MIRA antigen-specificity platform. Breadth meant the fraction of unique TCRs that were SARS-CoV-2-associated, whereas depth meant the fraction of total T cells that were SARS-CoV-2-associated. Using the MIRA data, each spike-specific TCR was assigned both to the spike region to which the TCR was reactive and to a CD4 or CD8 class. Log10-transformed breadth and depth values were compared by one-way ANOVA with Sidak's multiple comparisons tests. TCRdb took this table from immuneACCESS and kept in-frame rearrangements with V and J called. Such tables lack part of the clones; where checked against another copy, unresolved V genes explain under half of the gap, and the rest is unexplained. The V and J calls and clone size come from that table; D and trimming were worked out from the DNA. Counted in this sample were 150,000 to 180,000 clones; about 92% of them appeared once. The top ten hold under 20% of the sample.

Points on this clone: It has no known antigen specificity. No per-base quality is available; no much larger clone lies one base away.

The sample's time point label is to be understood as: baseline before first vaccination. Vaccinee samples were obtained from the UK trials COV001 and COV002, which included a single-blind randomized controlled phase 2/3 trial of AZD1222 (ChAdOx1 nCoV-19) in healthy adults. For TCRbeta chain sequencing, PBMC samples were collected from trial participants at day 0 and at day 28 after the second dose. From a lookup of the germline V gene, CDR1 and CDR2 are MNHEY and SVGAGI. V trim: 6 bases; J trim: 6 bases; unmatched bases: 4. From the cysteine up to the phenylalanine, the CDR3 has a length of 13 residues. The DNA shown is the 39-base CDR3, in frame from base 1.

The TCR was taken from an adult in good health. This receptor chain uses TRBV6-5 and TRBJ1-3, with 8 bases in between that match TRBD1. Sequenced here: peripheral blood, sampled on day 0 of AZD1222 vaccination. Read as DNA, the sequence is TGTGCCAGCAGCCAGACAGGGGTAAACACCATATATTTT. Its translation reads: CASSQTGVNTIYF.